This TCR beta chain appears in the sequencing data of a study of blood T cell repertoires in COVID-19. Background on the study: The United States, Italy and Spain were the sources of the acute and convalescent COVID-19 samples. In each case, the material was cDNA or gDNA derived from T cells, B-cell-depleted T cells, or PBMCs.

Losses at the gene ends were 0 bases for V and 0 bases for J; bases not matched to a gene: 3. Germline CDR1 is MNHEY and CDR2 is SVGAGI. The CDR3 runs 16 residues. In the authors' workflow: Cell counts per sample came from amplifying reference gene primers. Libraries were prepared by immunoSEQ multiplex PCR; TCRdb keeps only in-frame clonotypes and omits some of them. V and J calls and clone size are copied from that table; D and trimming were computed from the DNA. The sample shows some 200,000 clones, just under 85% of them seen only once. Sequencing was done on a sample of peripheral blood. J is TRBJ2-3 and V is TRBV6-5; 7 bases are a match to TRBD2. The sequence was collected from a human donor with acute or convalescent COVID-19. The donor label of this sample is uncertain. Written as DNA, the CDR3 is TGTGCCAGCAGTTACTCTAGCGGGCCAAGCACAGATACGCAGTATTTT. Translating it yields CASSYSSGPSTDTQYF.